Following are 23 T cell receptor beta chains from one sample sequenced in a study of cytomegalovirus exposure and HLA in healthy donors. PCR primers comprised 60 Vbeta and 13 Jbeta primers. The repertoire was sequenced with immunoSEQ multiplex PCR; TCRdb's copy has only in-frame clones and lacks some. The profile shows about 61,000 clones, roughly 90% of them singletons. The sample was PBMCs. The origin of the receptors is a man between 25 and 39 years old in good health and CMV-seropositive.

The V gene is TRBV18, the J gene TRBJ2-2, with a tentative D call TRBD1 (6 bases). Germline V gene sequence: CDR1 KGHSH, CDR2 LQKENI. This CDR3 comprises 14 residues. V lost 9 bases and J lost 6, with 17 bases in between. The CDR3 nucleotides read TGTGCCAGTCGACAGGATTCGTCGTCCGGGGAGCTGTTTTTT. The encoded protein is CASRQDSSSGELFF. The full variable domain, its missing parts supplied by reference TRBV18 and TRBJ2-2, is NAGVMQNPRHLVRRRGQEARLRCSPMKGHSHVYWYRQLPEEGLKFMVYLQKENIIDESGMPKERFSAEFPKEGPSILRIQQVVRGDSAAYFCASRQDSSSGELFFGEGSRLTVL.

The chain has TRBV11-3 and TRBJ2-5, with 14 bases aligning to TRBD2. The CDR3 runs to 18 residues. Trimming took 1 base from V and 3 from J; bases not matched to a gene: 7. CDR1 and CDR2 (germline): SGHNT, YENEEA. CDR3 amino acids: CASSLGRPGLAGEETQYF. The CDR3 bases are TGTGCCAGCAGCTTAGGGAGGCCGGGACTAGCGGGAGAAGAGACCCAGTACTTC.

V and J are TRBV7-2 and TRBJ2-7; 10 positions agree with TRBD1. V was clipped by 0 bases and J by 2 bases; unmatched bases: 4. The germline gives CDR1 SGHTA, CDR2 FQGNSA. The length of the CDR3 is 16 residues. The CDR3 sequence: CASSLALGTGAYEQYF. The CDR3 DNA reads as TGTGCCAGCAGCTTAGCGCTCGGGACAGGGGCCTACGAGCAGTACTTC.

The CDR3 loop reads CASSLNRDRGYGYTF. The CDR3 DNA sequence: TGTGCCAGCAGCTTAAATCGGGACCGGGGGTATGGCTACACCTTC. This chain joins TRBV7-2 and TRBJ1-2, with D possibly being TRBD1 (5 bases). CDR3 size: 15 residues. V was clipped by 2 bases and J by 5 bases, with 15 bases between them. CDR1 is SGHTA, CDR2 FQGNSA, per germline.

In its sample, this clone was seen once. V usage is TRBV5-1 and J usage is TRBJ2-7; D is possibly TRBD2 (6 bases). The germline V and J ends were trimmed by 4 bases and 4 bases, with 15 bases remaining between them. Germline CDR1 reads SGHRS; CDR2 reads YFSETQ. This CDR3 spans 14 amino acids. DNA of the CDR3: TGCGCCAGCAGCCCTTCGGGAGTTTCTTACGAGCAGTACTTC. Its translation is CASSPSGVSYEQYF.

V gene TRBV25-1 combines with J gene TRBJ2-2, with TRBD2 matching 10 bases. Germline V CDR1 and CDR2: MGHDK, SYGVNS. Trimming at V came to 5 bases and at J to 5 bases, leaving 2 bases not matched to a gene. The CDR3 loop spans 14 amino acids. CDR3 protein: CASSLAGGTGELFF. In DNA, the CDR3 is TGTGCCAGCAGTTTAGCGGGAGGTACCGGGGAGCTGTTTTTT.

The CDR3 sequence: CASSGGRRAGEQYF. In DNA form, the CDR3 reads TGTGCCAGCAGTGGGGGACGGAGGGCGGGGGAGCAGTACTTC. The J gene is TRBJ2-7, the V gene TRBV28; the D gene is possibly TRBD2 (6 bases). CDR3 length: 14 amino acids. V lost 5 bases, J lost 7 bases, and 18 bases lay in between. The germline V gene has CDR1 MDHEN and CDR2 SYDVKM.

The rearrangement joins TRBV7-9 to TRBJ1-2, with TRBD1 matching 7 bases. V lost 0 bases and J lost 3; bases outside the gene matches: 4. Germline V gene lookup returns CDR1 SEHNR and CDR2 FQNEAQ (reference sequence). The CDR3 runs 15 residues. CDR3 sequence reads: CASSLAVRGYYGYTF. CDR3 nucleotides: TGTGCCAGCAGCTTAGCCGTCAGGGGGTACTATGGCTACACCTTC.

The rearrangement uses TRBV15 and TRBJ2-5; the match to TRBD1 covers 7 bases. Germline lookup yields CDR1 LNHNV and CDR2 YYDKDF (reference sequence). There are 15 residues in the CDR3. The trim removed 2 bases at V and 1 base at J, leaving 4 bases unmatched. The CDR3 DNA is TGTGCCACCAGCAGACAACAGGGGATCCAAGAGACCCAGTACTTC. Its translation: CATSRQQGIQETQYF.

V is TRBV7-2 and J is TRBJ2-7, with 7 nucleotides matching TRBD2. J was trimmed by 5 bases and V by 2 bases; bases with no gene match: 6. Germline V CDR1 and CDR2: SGHTA, FQGNSA. The CDR3 runs 14 residues. The CDR3 DNA reads as TGTGCCAGCAGCTTAACGGGAGGTACCAACGAGCAGTACTTC. As protein: CASSLTGGTNEQYF.

V is TRBV11-3 and J is TRBJ2-3, with 7 bases matching TRBD1. Trimming at V came to 4 bases and at J to 5 bases, leaving 6 bases not matched to a gene. CDR1 SGHNT and CDR2 YENEEA come from the germline V gene. The CDR3 totals 14 residues. Here the CDR3 DNA reads TGTGCCAGCAGCTCCGACAGGGAGATAGATACGCAGTATTTT. Translated, it gives CASSSDREIDTQYF. Supplemented by reference TRBV11-3 and TRBJ2-3, the full variable domain reads EAGVVQSPRYKIIEKKQPVAFWCNPISGHNTLYWYLQNLGQGPELLIRYENEEAVDDSQLPKDRFSAERLKGVDSTLKIQPAELGDSAVYLCASSSDREIDTQYFGPGTRLTVL.

This clone was detected once. The chain uses TRBV5-1 and TRBJ2-1; the match to TRBD2 covers 11 bases. The germline V gene has CDR1 SGHRS and CDR2 YFSETQ. The CDR3 contains 15 residues. Germline trimming cut 4 bases from V and 3 bases from J; bases unmatched to any gene: 3. The CDR3 DNA sequence: TGCGCCAGCAGCCCTGGACTAGCGGGCTACAATGAGCAGTTCTTC. Translating gives CASSPGLAGYNEQFF. Combining the CDR3 with reference TRBV5-1 and TRBJ2-1 gives the whole variable domain KAGVTQTPRYLIKTRGQQVTLSCSPISGHRSVSWYQQTPGQGLQFLFEYFSETQRNKGNFPGRFSGRQFSNSRSEMNVSTLELGDSALYLCASSPGLAGYNEQFFGPGTRLTVL.

The chain joins TRBV7-9 to TRBJ2-1; the D gene is possibly TRBD2 (5 bases). The CDR3 sequence is 17 residues long. Germline CDR1 is SEHNR and CDR2 is FQNEAQ (reference sequence). V lost 4 bases, J lost 8 bases, and 24 bases lay in between. The CDR3 region is CASSSPPTRRKVYEQFF. CDR3 sequence (DNA): TGTGCCAGCAGCTCACCCCCTACTAGAAGAAAGGTCTATGAGCAGTTCTTC.

On this clone: A read error may produce the germline difference seen at one junction end. J is TRBJ2-1 and V is TRBV27; 11 bases match TRBD2. The CDR3 totals 16 residues. The V gene's germline CDR1 is MNHEY and CDR2 SMNVEV (reference sequence). The CDR3 sequence: CASSLLAGGPRDEQFF. Here the CDR3 DNA reads TGTGCCAGCAGCTTATTAGCGGGAGGGCCAAGGGATGAGCAGTTCTTC.

This clone was seen once. The chain is built from TRBV10-3 and TRBJ1-2; D is undetermined. Trimming left V 0 bases short and J 5 bases short, with 10 bases between. The CDR3 consists of 14 residues. Germline assignment: CDR1 ENHRY and CDR2 SYGVKD. CDR3 nucleotide sequence: TGTGCCATCAGTGAGTCGACGGGGTTTTATGGCTACACCTTC. Translation gives CAISESTGFYGYTF.

The chain combines TRBV11-2 with TRBJ2-5; 9 bases map to TRBD1. The germline V gene encodes CDR1 SGHAT and CDR2 FQNNGV. This CDR3 has 13 residues. V lost 5 bases and J lost 4; bases outside the gene matches: 2. CDR3 sequence (DNA): TGTGCCAGCAGCAAGGACAGGGGAGAGACCCAGTACTTC. Translation: CASSKDRGETQYF.

The chain couples TRBV29-1 to TRBJ2-3; 10 nucleotides match TRBD2. Per the germline V gene, CDR1 is SQVTM and CDR2 is ANQGSEA. The CDR3 totals 17 residues. V lost 0 bases and J lost 3; bases outside the gene matches: 9. Written as DNA, the CDR3 is TGCAGCGTTGAAGAAGTAAGGGGAGCGGGAGGGACAGATACGCAGTATTTT. Translation gives CSVEEVRGAGGTDTQYF.

This chain uses TRBV4-1 with TRBJ1-2; TRBD1 agrees at 9 bases. CDR1 and CDR2 (germline): MGHRA, YSYEKL. This CDR3 has 13 residues. V lost 2 bases to trimming and J lost 8 bases; unmatched junction nucleotides: 3. Here the CDR3 reads CASSQRTGDGYTF. The CDR3 DNA reads as TGCGCCAGCAGCCAACGGACAGGGGACGGCTACACCTTC.

The genes are TRBV2 and TRBJ2-5; D perhaps matches TRBD1 (5 bases). Germline values: CDR1 SNHLY, CDR2 FYNNEI. This CDR3 has 13 residues. V lost 6 bases and J lost 5, with 13 bases in between. The CDR3 DNA is TGTGCCAGCAGCCAAGGGGCCTCGGAGACCCAGTACTTC. Its translation is CASSQGASETQYF.

This chain joins TRBV5-1 and TRBJ2-4; 11 bases are shared with TRBD2. This CDR3 is built from 15 residues. The trim removed 4 bases at V and 4 bases at J, leaving 4 bases unmatched. Per the germline V gene, CDR1 is SGHRS and CDR2 is YFSETQ. The CDR3 nucleotides read TGCGCCAGCAGCGAATGGACTAGCGGGAAAAACATTCAGTACTTC. It is translated as CASSEWTSGKNIQYF. Full variable domain (remainder filled in from reference TRBV5-1 and TRBJ2-4): KAGVTQTPRYLIKTRGQQVTLSCSPISGHRSVSWYQQTPGQGLQFLFEYFSETQRNKGNFPGRFSGRQFSNSRSEMNVSTLELGDSALYLCASSEWTSGKNIQYFGAGTRLSVL.

This sequence joins TRBV4-2 and TRBJ1-2, with D maybe TRBD1 (5 bases). The ends were cut back, 1 base at V and 0 bases at J, with 12 bases in the middle. This CDR3 contains 16 residues. The germline V gene encodes CDR1 LGHNA and CDR2 YNFKEQ. CDR3: CASSQGGDGANYGYTF. As DNA, the CDR3 is TGTGCCAGCAGCCAAGGGGGGGACGGAGCTAACTATGGCTACACCTTC.

The chain links TRBV28 to TRBJ1-4; 7 bases agree with TRBD1. V lost 7 bases, J lost 4 bases, and 6 bases stayed unmatched. Germline-derived CDR1 and CDR2 are MDHEN and SYDVKM. This CDR3 contains 14 residues. The CDR3 sequence: CASIPGTVNEKLFF. DNA for the CDR3: TGTGCCAGCATCCCCGGGACAGTTAATGAAAAACTGTTTTTT.

This rearrangement joins TRBV5-1 to TRBJ2-7; no firm D call. Germline V CDR1 and CDR2: SGHRS, YFSETQ. V was trimmed by 4 bases and J by 0 bases, leaving 11 bases between them. The CDR3 contains 14 residues. Written as DNA, the CDR3 is TGCGCCAGCAGCGAACTTTTAAGCTCCTACGAGCAGTACTTC. Its protein product is CASSELLSSYEQYF. The entire variable domain, with the rest obtained from reference TRBV5-1 and TRBJ2-7, is as follows: KAGVTQTPRYLIKTRGQQVTLSCSPISGHRSVSWYQQTPGQGLQFLFEYFSETQRNKGNFPGRFSGRQFSNSRSEMNVSTLELGDSALYLCASSELLSSYEQYFGPGTRLTVT.